This TCR beta chain was retrieved from a study of blood T cells in healthy people across ages. Notes on this clonotype: The antigen remains undetermined.

Study outcomes and limitations: A roughly linear age-dependent decrease characterized TCR beta diversity per million T cells.

Germline V CDR1 and CDR2: SEHNR, FQNEAQ (reference sequence). Losses at the gene ends were 5 bases for V and 0 bases for J; bases not matched to a gene: 9. This CDR3 is built from 17 residues. Combining a sample-barcoded 5' primer with a J-beta primer mix, a second PCR ran for about 7 to 12 cycles. TCRdb recomputed calls from the 5' RACE reads with MiXCR, one row per CDR3 protein. This table has 1.5 million to 2 million distinct CDR3 sequences, more than 35% appearing once. V and J are TRBV7-9 and TRBJ1-5; 8 nucleotides align to TRBD1. The sample taken for sequencing was blood. The sequence derives from a human donor in good health. CDR3 coding DNA: TGTGCCAGCAGCCCCGGACAGGGAGGGGATAGCAATCAGCCCCAGCATTTT. Translated: CASSPGQGGDSNQPQHF.